These 14 T cell receptor beta chains were sequenced from one sample in a study of blood T cell repertoires in COVID-19. Profiling relied on immunoSEQ multiplex PCR, and the TCRdb table lists in-frame clones only, not all of them. The sample has roughly 480,000 clones; about 88% are singletons. The sequenced material came from peripheral blood. The origin of the receptors is a man between 18 and 29 years old with COVID-19, enrolled during active disease.

The genes are TRBV7-6 and TRBJ2-7; a possible D gene is TRBD2 (6 bases). Germline V lookup: CDR1 SGHVS, CDR2 FNYEAQ. The CDR3 runs 13 residues. V was pared by 5 bases and J by 6 bases, with 14 bases between. The CDR3 protein is CASSPGDEPEQYF. CDR3 DNA sequence: TGTGCCAGCAGCCCGGGGGACGAACCCGAGCAGTACTTC.

The rearrangement joins TRBV18 to TRBJ2-7; D is ambiguous. CDR3 length: 12 residues. V lost 3 bases and J lost 3, with 6 bases in between. From germline, CDR1 is KGHSH and CDR2 LQKENI. For the CDR3, the DNA is TGTGCCAGCTCACCTACCGGCTACGAGCAGTACTTC. Its translation is CASSPTGYEQYF.

The chain employs TRBV24-1 and TRBJ1-5; TRBD1 matches at 7 bases. Germline trimming cut 2 bases from V and 6 bases from J; bases unmatched to any gene: 6. The CDR3 contains 15 residues. The V gene's germline CDR1 is KGHDR and CDR2 SFDVKD. The CDR3 coding sequence is TGTGCCACCAGTGATTCGGACAGGTGGGCTCAGCCCCAGCATTTT. Residues: CATSDSDRWAQPQHF.

The chain is built from TRBV5-1 and TRBJ1-4, with D maybe TRBD1 (5 bases). This CDR3 has 14 amino acids. Germline V CDR1 and CDR2: SGHRS, YFSETQ. Trimming shortened V by 3 bases and J by 4 bases, and 10 bases separated the two germline ends. CDR3: CASSSDKYNEKLFF. For the CDR3, the DNA is TGCGCCAGCAGCTCGGACAAGTATAATGAAAAACTGTTTTTT.

The rearrangement joins TRBV5-1 to TRBJ2-7; TRBD1 is a possible D gene (7 bases). The CDR3 loop spans 18 amino acids. The V gene's germline CDR1 is SGHRS and CDR2 YFSETQ. With 0 bases removed from V and 1 base from J, the gap between germline ends came to 20 bases. CDR3 in amino acids: CASSLGPGGGTASYEQYF. CDR3 nucleotides: TGCGCCAGCAGCTTGGGGCCCGGAGGGGGCACAGCGTCCTACGAGCAGTACTTC.

This chain joins TRBV7-3 and TRBJ2-7; 7 bases fit TRBD2. Germline V lookup: CDR1 SGHTA, CDR2 FQGTGA. The CDR3 sequence is 15 residues long. The V gene end was trimmed by 2 bases and the J gene end by 6 bases; junction bases not matched to a gene: 10. The DNA of the CDR3 is TGTGCCAGCAGCTTAGCGGGAGATGTTAAGGGCGAGCAGTACTTC. Protein sequence: CASSLAGDVKGEQYF.

The rearrangement links TRBV5-1 to TRBJ1-3; D is unresolved. Trimming took off 0 bases at V and 2 bases at J, with 15 bases between the two ends. The CDR3 consists of 17 residues. Germline-derived CDR1 and CDR2 are SGHRS and YFSETQ. CDR3 in amino acids: CASSLGPISTAGNTIYF. The CDR3, as DNA: TGCGCCAGCAGCTTGGGGCCAATATCAACCGCTGGAAACACCATATATTTT. Filled out from reference TRBV5-1 and TRBJ1-3, the complete variable domain reads KAGVTQTPRYLIKTRGQQVTLSCSPISGHRSVSWYQQTPGQGLQFLFEYFSETQRNKGNFPGRFSGRQFSNSRSEMNVSTLELGDSALYLCASSLGPISTAGNTIYFGEGSWLTVV.

The gene calls are TRBV19 and TRBJ2-5, with TRBD2 matching 7 bases. The CDR3 is 17 amino acids. Germline CDR1 is LNHDA and CDR2 is SQIVND (reference sequence). V dropped 4 bases and J dropped 4; count of bases not matched to a gene: 15. The DNA for the CDR3 is TGTGCCAGTAGTACCCTGCGGGGGTGGAAGGCCGGAGAGACCCAGTACTTC. Translation: CASSTLRGWKAGETQYF.

The chain employs TRBV21-1 and TRBJ1-5; TRBD1, the table's D call, was not compared with the DNA. TRBV21-1 is tagged as a pseudogene. The length of the CDR3 is 14 residues. The CDR3 DNA reads as TGTGCCAGCAGCAAAGTTAACAGTAATCAGCCCCAGCATTTT. This encodes CASSKVNSNQPQHF.

The table lists this clone with a count of one. This chain links TRBV30 with TRBJ2-1; 15 nucleotides match TRBD2. Germline CDR1 reads GTSNPN; CDR2 reads SVGIG (reference sequence). V was pared by 5 bases and J by 3 bases, with 14 bases of the junction left unmatched. CDR3 size: 19 residues. This CDR3 is CAWGRERGLAGGYYNEQFF. In DNA form, the CDR3 reads TGTGCCTGGGGCCGAGAACGGGGACTAGCGGGAGGTTACTACAATGAGCAGTTCTTC. The full variable domain, rest sourced from reference TRBV30 and TRBJ2-1, is SQTIHQWPATLVQPVGSPLSLECTVEGTSNPNLYWYRQAAGRGLQLLFYSVGIGQISSEVPQNLSASRPQDRQFILSSKKLLLSDSGFYLCAWGRERGLAGGYYNEQFFGPGTRLTVL.

J is TRBJ2-3 and V is TRBV10-3, with TRBD1 matching over 8 bases. The CDR3 runs to 15 residues. J lost 1 base, V lost 7 bases, and 7 bases had no gene match. CDR1 is ENHRY and CDR2 is SYGVKD in the germline V gene. In DNA, the CDR3 is TGTGCCATCACCCTCGGACAGGGCCGCACAGATACGCAGTATTTT. Translation gives CAITLGQGRTDTQYF.

The genes are TRBV14 and TRBJ1-1; TRBD1 matches 7 bases. With 3 bases clipped from V and 5 bases from J, the junction kept 12 bases outside the gene matches. This CDR3 is built from 16 residues. Germline V gene data show CDR1 as SGHDN and CDR2 as FVKESK. For the CDR3, the DNA is TGTGCCAGCAGCCAGGTTTTCGGGACAGCAAGGACTGAAGCTTTCTTT. Encoded protein: CASSQVFGTARTEAFF. Based on the CDR3 plus reference TRBV14 and TRBJ1-1, the full variable domain is EAGVTQFPSHSVIEKGQTVTLRCDPISGHDNLYWYRRVMGKEIKFLLHFVKESKQDESGMPNNRFLAERTGGTYSTLKVQPAELEDSGVYFCASSQVFGTARTEAFFGQGTRLTVV.

The V call is TRBV20-1, the J call TRBJ2-3; the match to TRBD2 covers 9 bases. V gave up 3 bases and J gave up 1 base; unmatched junction bases: 5. The CDR3 spans 15 residues. Germline-derived CDR1 and CDR2 are DFQATT and SNEGSKA (reference sequence). The CDR3 sequence is CSASRREGRTDTQYF. The CDR3 nucleotides read TGCAGTGCTAGTCGGCGGGAGGGACGCACAGATACGCAGTATTTT.

The chain carries TRBV7-9 and TRBJ2-7; TRBD1 might be the D (6 bases). The ends were cut back, 4 bases at V and 4 bases at J, with 11 bases in the middle. From germline, CDR1 is SEHNR and CDR2 FQNEAQ (reference sequence). This CDR3 contains 13 residues. The chain's CDR3 is CASSYRDTYEQYF. Here the CDR3 DNA reads TGTGCCAGCAGCTATCGGGACACATACGAGCAGTACTTC.